This is a list of T cell receptor beta chains from one sample in a study of T cells in Graves' hyperthyroidism and ophthalmopathy. TCRdb redid the calling of the multiplex PCR reads with MiXCR, one entry per CDR3 protein. The table lists 95,000 to 110,000 distinct CDR3 sequences, 15% to 20% of them singletons. The sequencing input was blood. The receptors originated from a woman between 50 and 59 years old with Graves' hyperthyroidism. Each CDR3 is given with its conserved first and last residue. Each record gives: clone size, J gene, D gene, V gene, CDR3 protein, CDR3 DNA. D genes are given only for firm matches. Rows give clone size only sometimes, using once, few, many, or a class for an expanded clone.

clone_size: many; j_call: TRBJ2-3; d_call: -; v_call: TRBV12-3/TRBV12-4; cdr3_aa: CASSLSRGDRTDTQYF; cdr3_nt: TGTGCCAGCAGTTTGTCCAGGGGGGATCGCACAGATACGCAGTATTTT
clone_size: many; j_call: TRBJ1-1; d_call: -; v_call: TRBV30; cdr3_aa: CAWRDRGRDTEAFF; cdr3_nt: TGTGCCTGGAGGGACCGGGGGCGAGACACTGAAGCTTTCTTT
clone_size: many; j_call: TRBJ2-7; d_call: -; v_call: TRBV5-4; cdr3_aa: CASSLGGREDYEQYF; cdr3_nt: TGTGCCAGCAGCTTGGGCGGCAGGGAGGACTACGAGCAGTACTTC
clone_size: many; j_call: TRBJ1-2; d_call: TRBD1; v_call: TRBV29-1; cdr3_aa: CSVDDRGDYGYTF; cdr3_nt: TGCAGCGTTGATGACAGGGGTGACTATGGCTACACCTTC
clone_size: -; j_call: TRBJ2-3; d_call: -; v_call: TRBV2; cdr3_aa: CASSEIPRVVDTQYF; cdr3_nt: TGTGCCAGCAGTGAAATACCCAGGGTGGTAGATACGCAGTATTTT
clone_size: -; j_call: TRBJ2-1; d_call: -; v_call: TRBV5-1; cdr3_aa: CASSLGSASYNEQFF; cdr3_nt: TGCGCCAGCAGCTTGGGTAGCGCGTCCTACAATGAGCAGTTCTTC
clone_size: many; j_call: TRBJ1-4; d_call: -; v_call: TRBV2; cdr3_aa: CASSDSRVNEKLFF; cdr3_nt: TGTGCCAGCAGTGACAGCAGGGTTAATGAAAAACTGTTTTTT
clone_size: few; j_call: TRBJ1-4; d_call: -; v_call: TRBV7-9; cdr3_aa: CASSPVGRDNEKLFF; cdr3_nt: TGTGCCAGCAGCCCAGTGGGCCGAGATAATGAAAAACTGTTTTTT
clone_size: once; j_call: TRBJ1-2; d_call: -; v_call: TRBV3-1; cdr3_aa: CASSQGGYGYTF; cdr3_nt: TGTGCCAGCAGCCAAGGAGGGTATGGCTACACCTTC
clone_size: few; j_call: TRBJ2-7; d_call: -; v_call: TRBV24-1; cdr3_aa: CATSDRATPEQYF; cdr3_nt: TGTGCCACCAGTGATCGCGCCACCCCCGAGCAGTACTTC
clone_size: -; j_call: TRBJ2-1; d_call: TRBD1; v_call: TRBV11-2; cdr3_aa: CASSRTTGGSYNEQFF; cdr3_nt: TGTGCCAGCAGCCGTACTACAGGGGGAAGCTACAATGAGCAGTTCTTC
clone_size: many; j_call: TRBJ2-7; d_call: TRBD2; v_call: TRBV2; cdr3_aa: CASRAGLAVTYEQYF; cdr3_nt: TGTGCCAGCAGGGCGGGACTAGCGGTGACCTACGAGCAGTACTTC
clone_size: many; j_call: TRBJ2-7; d_call: TRBD2; v_call: TRBV7-9; cdr3_aa: CASSVFAGDYEQYF; cdr3_nt: TGTGCCAGCAGCGTTTTTGCGGGGGACTACGAGCAGTACTTC
clone_size: many; j_call: TRBJ2-7; d_call: -; v_call: TRBV5-1; cdr3_aa: CASSPRETHYEQYF; cdr3_nt: TGCGCCAGCAGCCCCAGAGAGACACACTACGAGCAGTACTTC
clone_size: many; j_call: TRBJ2-7; d_call: TRBD2; v_call: TRBV28; cdr3_aa: CASSLAGGQEQYF; cdr3_nt: TGTGCCAGCAGTTTAGCGGGAGGGCAAGAGCAGTACTTC
clone_size: -; j_call: TRBJ1-6; d_call: -; v_call: TRBV19; cdr3_aa: CASTNVGLNSPLHF; cdr3_nt: TGTGCCAGTACCAACGTGGGCCTTAATTCACCCCTCCACTTT
clone_size: many; j_call: TRBJ2-7; d_call: -; v_call: TRBV6-1; cdr3_aa: CASSYERDRSYQQYF; cdr3_nt: TGTGCCAGCAGTTACGAGCGGGACAGATCATACCAGCAGTACTTC
clone_size: -; j_call: TRBJ2-1; d_call: TRBD1; v_call: TRBV5-6; cdr3_aa: CASSLVPGQGRNEQFF; cdr3_nt: TGTGCCAGCAGCTTGGTACCGGGACAGGGTCGCAATGAGCAGTTCTTC
clone_size: -; j_call: TRBJ2-7; d_call: TRBD2; v_call: TRBV7-9; cdr3_aa: CASSFPSGTSGPHEQYF; cdr3_nt: TGTGCCAGCAGCTTCCCTTCCGGGACTAGCGGGCCCCACGAGCAGTACTTC
clone_size: many; j_call: TRBJ2-5; d_call: TRBD2; v_call: TRBV7-8; cdr3_aa: CASSQPTSGRAKSQETQYF; cdr3_nt: TGTGCCAGCAGCCAACCCACTAGCGGGAGGGCCAAGAGCCAAGAGACCCAGTACTTC
clone_size: few; j_call: TRBJ2-7; d_call: -; v_call: TRBV18; cdr3_aa: CASSPNSYEQYF; cdr3_nt: TGTGCCAGCTCACCAAACTCCTACGAGCAGTACTTC
clone_size: many; j_call: TRBJ1-2; d_call: -; v_call: TRBV5-1; cdr3_aa: CASSLGETLDGYTF; cdr3_nt: TGCGCCAGCAGCTTGGGGGAAACCCTGGATGGCTACACCTTC
clone_size: -; j_call: TRBJ2-2; d_call: TRBD2; v_call: TRBV4-1; cdr3_aa: CASSRQGRGVTGELFF; cdr3_nt: TGCGCCAGCAGCCGCCAGGGGCGGGGGGTAACCGGGGAGCTGTTTTTT
clone_size: -; j_call: TRBJ1-5; d_call: -; v_call: TRBV28; cdr3_aa: CASSWGGDNQPQHF; cdr3_nt: TGTGCCAGCAGCTGGGGCGGGGACAATCAGCCCCAGCATTTT
clone_size: few; j_call: TRBJ2-5; d_call: -; v_call: TRBV29-1; cdr3_aa: CSVGDYQETQYF; cdr3_nt: TGCAGCGTTGGAGACTACCAAGAGACCCAGTACTTC
clone_size: -; j_call: TRBJ2-7; d_call: -; v_call: TRBV12-3/TRBV12-4; cdr3_aa: CASSFVGRPGPYEQYF; cdr3_nt: TGTGCCAGCAGTTTCGTCGGGCGTCCCGGCCCCTACGAGCAGTACTTC
clone_size: many; j_call: TRBJ2-7; d_call: TRBD2; v_call: TRBV6-1; cdr3_aa: CASSRGLAGDQQYF; cdr3_nt: TGTGCCAGCAGTCGTGGGCTAGCGGGAGACCAGCAGTACTTC
clone_size: many; j_call: TRBJ2-2; d_call: -; v_call: TRBV3-1; cdr3_aa: CASSRVAGELFF; cdr3_nt: TGTGCCAGCAGCCGTGTCGCCGGGGAGCTGTTTTTT
clone_size: many; j_call: TRBJ2-7; d_call: TRBD1; v_call: TRBV10-2; cdr3_aa: CASSKPPGQGFEQYF; cdr3_nt: TGCGCCAGCAGTAAACCCCCGGGACAGGGTTTCGAGCAGTACTTC
clone_size: -; j_call: TRBJ2-2; d_call: -; v_call: TRBV7-2; cdr3_aa: CASSFFSVNTGELFF; cdr3_nt: TGTGCCAGCAGCTTTTTTAGCGTCAACACCGGGGAGCTGTTTTTT
clone_size: many; j_call: TRBJ2-1; d_call: -; v_call: TRBV7-6; cdr3_aa: CASSLSPGAHEQFF; cdr3_nt: TGTGCCAGCAGCTTATCCCCAGGGGCACATGAGCAGTTCTTC
clone_size: many; j_call: TRBJ2-1; d_call: TRBD2; v_call: TRBV11-2; cdr3_aa: CASSLASGANEQFF; cdr3_nt: TGTGCCAGCAGCTTAGCGAGCGGGGCTAATGAGCAGTTCTTC
clone_size: many; j_call: TRBJ2-2; d_call: TRBD2; v_call: TRBV24-1; cdr3_aa: CATSDSGLAGPNTGELFF; cdr3_nt: TGTGCCACCAGTGATTCGGGACTAGCGGGGCCGAACACCGGGGAGCTGTTTTTT
clone_size: many; j_call: TRBJ1-2; d_call: TRBD1; v_call: TRBV28; cdr3_aa: CASSLNLETGGTGDTF; cdr3_nt: TGTGCCAGCAGTTTAAATTTGGAGACAGGGGGAACGGGCGACACCTTC
clone_size: many; j_call: TRBJ2-3; d_call: -; v_call: TRBV11-2; cdr3_aa: CASSFARTDTQYF; cdr3_nt: TGTGCCAGCAGCTTTGCCCGCACAGATACGCAGTATTTT
clone_size: many; j_call: TRBJ1-1; d_call: TRBD1; v_call: TRBV5-1; cdr3_aa: CASSPSDGQGLNTEAFF; cdr3_nt: TGCGCCAGCAGCCCAAGCGACGGACAGGGCCTGAACACTGAAGCTTTCTTT
clone_size: few; j_call: TRBJ2-3; d_call: -; v_call: TRBV5-1; cdr3_aa: CASSLEADSRGDTQYF; cdr3_nt: TGCGCCAGCAGCTTGGAGGCAGATTCCCGAGGAGATACGCAGTATTTT
clone_size: many; j_call: TRBJ2-1; d_call: -; v_call: TRBV5-5; cdr3_aa: CASRPLPYNEQFF; cdr3_nt: TGTGCCAGCCGCCCATTACCCTACAATGAGCAGTTCTTC
clone_size: many; j_call: TRBJ2-7; d_call: -; v_call: TRBV3-1; cdr3_aa: CASSQDGDDPLYEQYF; cdr3_nt: TGTGCCAGCAGCCAAGATGGGGACGATCCCCTCTACGAGCAGTACTTC
clone_size: -; j_call: TRBJ1-1; d_call: -; v_call: TRBV12-3/TRBV12-4; cdr3_aa: CASSSSPVNTEAFF; cdr3_nt: TGTGCCAGCAGTTCATCGCCGGTGAACACTGAAGCTTTCTTT
clone_size: -; j_call: TRBJ2-7; d_call: TRBD2; v_call: TRBV12-3/TRBV12-4; cdr3_aa: CASSLAVGTSGSEQYF; cdr3_nt: TGTGCCAGCAGTTTAGCGGTAGGGACTAGCGGGAGCGAGCAGTACTTC
clone_size: many; j_call: TRBJ1-1; d_call: -; v_call: TRBV30; cdr3_aa: CAWDRRADTEAFF; cdr3_nt: TGTGCCTGGGACCGCAGGGCGGACACTGAAGCTTTCTTT
clone_size: many; j_call: TRBJ1-1; d_call: -; v_call: TRBV6-1; cdr3_aa: CASSYDGLRGAFF; cdr3_nt: TGTGCCAGCAGTTACGACGGATTGAGGGGAGCTTTCTTT
clone_size: -; j_call: TRBJ2-6; d_call: -; v_call: TRBV29-1; cdr3_aa: CSVDVGSGANVLTF; cdr3_nt: TGCAGCGTTGACGTAGGATCTGGGGCCAACGTCCTGACTTTC
clone_size: -; j_call: TRBJ2-1; d_call: -; v_call: TRBV20-1; cdr3_aa: CSATLGAGVNEQFF; cdr3_nt: TGCAGTGCCACCCTGGGGGCGGGAGTGAATGAGCAGTTCTTC
clone_size: many; j_call: TRBJ1-2; d_call: -; v_call: TRBV6-1; cdr3_aa: CASSYVGLSYGYTF; cdr3_nt: TGTGCCAGCAGTTACGTTGGCCTTTCGTATGGCTACACCTTC
clone_size: many; j_call: TRBJ2-3; d_call: TRBD2; v_call: TRBV5-8; cdr3_aa: CASSGGYTSGTDTQYF; cdr3_nt: TGTGCCAGCAGCGGCGGATATACTAGCGGCACAGATACGCAGTATTTT
clone_size: many; j_call: TRBJ2-2; d_call: TRBD2; v_call: TRBV7-7; cdr3_aa: CASSLGTSTGELFF; cdr3_nt: TGTGCTAGCAGCTTAGGGACTAGCACCGGGGAGCTGTTTTTT
clone_size: many; j_call: TRBJ1-2; d_call: -; v_call: TRBV10-2; cdr3_aa: CASSESWGTNYGYTF; cdr3_nt: TGCGCCAGCAGTGAGTCTTGGGGAACTAACTATGGCTACACCTTC
clone_size: many; j_call: TRBJ1-5; d_call: TRBD1; v_call: TRBV12-3/TRBV12-4; cdr3_aa: CASSLTGPNQPQHF; cdr3_nt: TGTGCCAGCAGCCTGACAGGGCCTAATCAGCCCCAGCATTTT